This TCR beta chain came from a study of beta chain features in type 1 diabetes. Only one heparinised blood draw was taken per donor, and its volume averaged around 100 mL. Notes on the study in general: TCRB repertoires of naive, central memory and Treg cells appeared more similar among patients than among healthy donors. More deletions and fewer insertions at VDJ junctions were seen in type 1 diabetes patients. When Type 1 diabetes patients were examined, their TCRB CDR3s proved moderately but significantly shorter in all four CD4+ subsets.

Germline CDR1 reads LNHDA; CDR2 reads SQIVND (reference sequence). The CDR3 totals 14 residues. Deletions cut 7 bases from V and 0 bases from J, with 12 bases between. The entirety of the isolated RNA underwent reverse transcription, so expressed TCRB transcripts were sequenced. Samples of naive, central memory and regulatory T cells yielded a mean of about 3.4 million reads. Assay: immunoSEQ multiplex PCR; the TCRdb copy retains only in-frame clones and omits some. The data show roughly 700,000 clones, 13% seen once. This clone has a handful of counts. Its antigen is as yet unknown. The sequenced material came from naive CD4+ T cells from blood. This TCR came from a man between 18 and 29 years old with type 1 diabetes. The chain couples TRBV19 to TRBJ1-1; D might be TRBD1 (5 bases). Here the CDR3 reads CASMGRAMNTEAFF. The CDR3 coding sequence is TGTGCCAGTATGGGCAGGGCCATGAACACTGAAGCTTTCTTT. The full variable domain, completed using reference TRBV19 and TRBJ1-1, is DGGITQSPKYLFRKEGQNVTLSCEQNLNHDAMYWYRQDPGQGLRLIYYSQIVNDFQKGDIAEGYSVSREKKESFPLTVTSAQKNPTAFYLCASMGRAMNTEAFFGQGTRLTVV.